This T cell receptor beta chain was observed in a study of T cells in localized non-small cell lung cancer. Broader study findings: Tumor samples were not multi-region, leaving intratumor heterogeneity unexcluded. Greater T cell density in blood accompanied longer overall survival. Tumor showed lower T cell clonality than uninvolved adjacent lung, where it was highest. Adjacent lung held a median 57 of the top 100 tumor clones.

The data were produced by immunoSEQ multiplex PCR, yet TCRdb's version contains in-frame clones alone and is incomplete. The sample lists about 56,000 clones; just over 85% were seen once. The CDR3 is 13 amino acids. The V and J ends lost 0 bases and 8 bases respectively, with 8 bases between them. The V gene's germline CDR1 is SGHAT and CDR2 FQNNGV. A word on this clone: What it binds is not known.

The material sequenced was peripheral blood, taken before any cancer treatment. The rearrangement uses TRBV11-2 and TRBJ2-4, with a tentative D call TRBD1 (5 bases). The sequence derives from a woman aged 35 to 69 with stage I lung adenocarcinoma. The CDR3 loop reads CASSLDTRDIQYF. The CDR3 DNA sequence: TGTGCCAGCAGCTTAGATACCAGGGACATTCAGTACTTC.